Listed here is a single T cell receptor beta chain. Sequencing was performed with immunoSEQ multiplex PCR; in TCRdb, only in-frame clones are kept and a portion is missing. Here the sample spans 390,000 or so clones, approximately 87% being singletons. Participant ages covered roughly 18 to 89 years across 20 to 25 US areas. Before being deemed recovered, Cohort 3 donors had two negative PCRs, clearance, or symptom resolution. With 2 bases removed from V and 2 bases from J, the gap between germline ends came to 22 bases. Germline assignment: CDR1 SGHRS and CDR2 YFSETQ. The CDR3 spans 18 residues. This record belongs to a study of blood T cell repertoires in COVID-19. Study in general: Samples of COVID-19 (acute and convalescent) were obtained from the United States, Italy and Spain.

The material sequenced was PBMCs or T cells enriched from blood (not recorded which). The receptor's source is a woman aged 45-60 years who had recovered from COVID-19. The chain has TRBV5-1 and TRBJ1-1; D gene unclear. The CDR3 loop is CASSFPLWETGDNTEAFF. CDR3 nucleotides: TGCGCCAGCAGCTTTCCCCTCTGGGAGACGGGTGACAACACTGAAGCTTTCTTT.